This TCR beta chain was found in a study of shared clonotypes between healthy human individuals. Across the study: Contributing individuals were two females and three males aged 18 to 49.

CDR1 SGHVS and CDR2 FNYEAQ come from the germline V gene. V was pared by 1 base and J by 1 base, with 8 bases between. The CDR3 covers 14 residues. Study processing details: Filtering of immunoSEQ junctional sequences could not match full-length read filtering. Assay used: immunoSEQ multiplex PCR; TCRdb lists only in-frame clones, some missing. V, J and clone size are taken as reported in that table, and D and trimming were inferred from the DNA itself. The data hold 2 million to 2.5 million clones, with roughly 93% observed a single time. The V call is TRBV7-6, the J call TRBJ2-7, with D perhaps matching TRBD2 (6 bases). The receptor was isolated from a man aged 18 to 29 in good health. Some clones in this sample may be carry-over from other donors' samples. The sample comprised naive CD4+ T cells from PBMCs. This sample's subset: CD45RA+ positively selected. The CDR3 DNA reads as TGTGCCAGCAGCTTAGAGCGGGCTTCCTACGAGCAGTACTTC. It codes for CASSLERASYEQYF.